This T cell receptor (beta chain) comes out of a study of response to subunit inactivated influenza vaccine. Findings and caveats of the study: Authors suggested few new T cells are recruited by each seasonal influenza vaccination.

A single record per CDR3 protein comes from TCRdb applying MiXCR to the RT-PCR reads. The sample lists under 750,000 distinct CDR3 sequences; approximately 10% were seen once. The J segment lost 3 bases and the V segment lost 8 bases, leaving 7 bases of the junction unmatched. Germline V gives CDR1 MDHEN, CDR2 SYDVKM. The CDR3 runs 13 residues. As for this clonotype: Its antigen remains unknown.

Sequencing used PBMCs from blood, obtained on the day of vaccination. The chain couples TRBV28 to TRBJ2-7; 7 bases are a match to TRBD1. The source of this sequence is a man in his fifties or sixties who received an inactivated influenza vaccine. Here the CDR3 DNA reads TGTGCCAGCTCAAGGGACAGCTTCTACGAGCAGTACTTC. Amino acid sequence: CASSRDSFYEQYF.